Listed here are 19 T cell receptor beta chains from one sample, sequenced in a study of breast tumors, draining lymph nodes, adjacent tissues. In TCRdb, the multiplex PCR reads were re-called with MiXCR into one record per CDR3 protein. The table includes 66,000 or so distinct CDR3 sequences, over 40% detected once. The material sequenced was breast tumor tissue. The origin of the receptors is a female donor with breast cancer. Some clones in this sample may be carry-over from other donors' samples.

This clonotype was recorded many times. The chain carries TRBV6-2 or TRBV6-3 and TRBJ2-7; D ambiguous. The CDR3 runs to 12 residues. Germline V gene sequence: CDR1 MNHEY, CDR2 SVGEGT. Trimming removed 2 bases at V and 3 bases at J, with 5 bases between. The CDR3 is CASSYRFYEQYF. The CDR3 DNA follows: TGTGCCAGCAGTTACAGGTTCTACGAGCAGTACTTC.

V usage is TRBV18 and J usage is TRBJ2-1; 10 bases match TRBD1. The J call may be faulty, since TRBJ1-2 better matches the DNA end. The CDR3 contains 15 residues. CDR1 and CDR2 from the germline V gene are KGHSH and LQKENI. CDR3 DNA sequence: TGTGCCAGCTCACCTTTGACAGGGGGCCGAGAGGGCTACACCTTC. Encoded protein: CASSPLTGGREGYTF.

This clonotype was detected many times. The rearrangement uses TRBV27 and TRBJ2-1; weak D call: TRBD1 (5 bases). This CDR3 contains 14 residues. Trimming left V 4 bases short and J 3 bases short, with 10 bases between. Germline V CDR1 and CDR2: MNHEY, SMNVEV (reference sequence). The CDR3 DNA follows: TGTGCCAGCAGTTCCAGGGTCCACTACAATGAGCAGTTCTTC. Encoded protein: CASSSRVHYNEQFF.

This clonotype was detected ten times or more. CDR3 protein: CASSLKVSGSSYNEQFF. The CDR3 nucleotides read TGTGCCAGCAGCTTAAAGGTTAGCGGGAGTTCCTACAATGAGCAGTTCTTC. This rearrangement joins TRBV7-9 to TRBJ2-1; 9 bases map to TRBD2. Per germline, CDR1 SEHNR and CDR2 FQNEAQ (reference sequence). V shed 2 bases and J 1 base; nucleotides not matched to a gene: 6. CDR3 size: 17 residues. The entire variable domain, with the rest obtained from reference TRBV7-9 and TRBJ2-1, is as follows: DTGVSQNPRHKITKRGQNVTFRCDPISEHNRLYWYRQTLGQGPEFLTYFQNEAQLEKSRLLSDRFSAERPKGSFSTLEIQRTEQGDSAMYLCASSLKVSGSSYNEQFFGPGTRLTVL.

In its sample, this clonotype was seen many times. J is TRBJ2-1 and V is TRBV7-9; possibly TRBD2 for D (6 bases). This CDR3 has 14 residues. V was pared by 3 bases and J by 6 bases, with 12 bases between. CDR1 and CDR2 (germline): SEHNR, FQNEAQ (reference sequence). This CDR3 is CASSFSGALNEQFF. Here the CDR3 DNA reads TGTGCCAGCAGCTTTAGCGGAGCCCTCAATGAGCAGTTCTTC.

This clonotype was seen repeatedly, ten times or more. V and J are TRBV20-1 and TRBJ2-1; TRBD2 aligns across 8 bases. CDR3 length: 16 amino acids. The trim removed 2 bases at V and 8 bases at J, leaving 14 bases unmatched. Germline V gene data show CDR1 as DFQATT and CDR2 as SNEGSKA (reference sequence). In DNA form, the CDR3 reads TGCAGTGCTAGATCCTATACCGGGACTAGAATTCATGAGCAGTTCTTC. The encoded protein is CSARSYTGTRIHEQFF.

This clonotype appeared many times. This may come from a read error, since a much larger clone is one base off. The CDR3 reads CSAGPKNSPPHF. As DNA, the CDR3 is TGCAGTGCGGGACCGAAAAATTCACCCCCCCACTTT. The chain is built from TRBV20-1 and TRBJ1-6; tentatively, D is TRBD1 (5 bases). Germline assignment: CDR1 DFQATT and CDR2 SNEGSKA (reference sequence). The CDR3 runs 12 residues.

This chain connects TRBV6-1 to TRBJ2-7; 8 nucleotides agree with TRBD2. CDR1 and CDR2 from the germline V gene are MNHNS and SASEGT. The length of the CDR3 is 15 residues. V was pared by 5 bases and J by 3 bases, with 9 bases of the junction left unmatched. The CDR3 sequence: CASSPTGTSIYEQYF. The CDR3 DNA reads TGTGCCAGCAGTCCCACCGGGACTAGTATCTACGAGCAGTACTTC.

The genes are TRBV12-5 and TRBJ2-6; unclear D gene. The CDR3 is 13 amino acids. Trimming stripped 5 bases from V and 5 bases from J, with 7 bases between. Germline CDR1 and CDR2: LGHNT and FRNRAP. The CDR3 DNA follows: TGTGCTAGTGGTACCCCCCGGGCCAACGTCCTGACTTTC. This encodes CASGTPRANVLTF.

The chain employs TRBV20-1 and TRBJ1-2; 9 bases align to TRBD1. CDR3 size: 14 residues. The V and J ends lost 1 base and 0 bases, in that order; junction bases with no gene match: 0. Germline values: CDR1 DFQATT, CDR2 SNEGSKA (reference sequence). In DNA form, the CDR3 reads TGCAGTGCTAGAGGGACAGGGGCTAACTATGGCTACACCTTC. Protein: CSARGTGANYGYTF.

CDR3 sequence (DNA): TGTGCCACCATCCTTACCGGGACAGGGAAGCATCCGCCTCATGAAAAACTGTTTTTT. Translated: CATILTGTGKHPPHEKLFF. This chain connects TRBV15 to TRBJ1-4; 9 bases align to TRBD1. With V trimmed by 7 bases and J by 6 bases, 21 bases remained unmatched. The CDR3 is made up of 19 amino acids. CDR1 and CDR2 from the germline V gene are LNHNV and YYDKDF (reference sequence).

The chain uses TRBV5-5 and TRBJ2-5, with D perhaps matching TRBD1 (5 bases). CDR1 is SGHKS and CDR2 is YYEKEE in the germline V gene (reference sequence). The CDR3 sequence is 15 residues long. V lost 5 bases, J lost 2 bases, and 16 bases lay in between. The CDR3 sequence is CASRPQIGAQETQYF. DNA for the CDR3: TGTGCCAGCAGACCTCAAATAGGGGCACAAGAGACCCAGTACTTC. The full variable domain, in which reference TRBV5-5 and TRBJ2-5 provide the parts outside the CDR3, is DAGVTQSPTHLIKTRGQQVTLRCSPISGHKSVSWYQQVLGQGPQFIFQYYEKEERGRGNFPDRFSARQFPNYSSELNVNALLLGDSALYLCASRPQIGAQETQYFGPGTRLLVL.

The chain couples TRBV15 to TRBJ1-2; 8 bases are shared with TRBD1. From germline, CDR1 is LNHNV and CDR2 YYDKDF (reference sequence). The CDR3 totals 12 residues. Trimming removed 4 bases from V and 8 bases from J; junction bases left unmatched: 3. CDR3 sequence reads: CATSNAGGGYTF. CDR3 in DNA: TGTGCCACCAGCAACGCAGGGGGCGGCTACACCTTC.

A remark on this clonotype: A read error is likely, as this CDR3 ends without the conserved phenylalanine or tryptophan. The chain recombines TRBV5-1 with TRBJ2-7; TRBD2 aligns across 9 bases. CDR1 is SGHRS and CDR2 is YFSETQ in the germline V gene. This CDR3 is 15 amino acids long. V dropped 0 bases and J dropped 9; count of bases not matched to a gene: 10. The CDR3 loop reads CASSLAATSGGGQYL. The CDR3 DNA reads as TGCGCCAGCAGCTTGGCGGCGACTAGCGGCGGGGGGCAGTACCTC.

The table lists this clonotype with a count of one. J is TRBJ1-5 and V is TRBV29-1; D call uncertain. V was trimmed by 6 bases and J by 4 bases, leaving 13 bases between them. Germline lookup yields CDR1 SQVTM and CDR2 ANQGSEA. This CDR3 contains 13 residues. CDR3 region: CSVGGNGNQPQHF. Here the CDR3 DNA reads TGCAGCGTAGGAGGGAACGGAAATCAGCCCCAGCATTTT.

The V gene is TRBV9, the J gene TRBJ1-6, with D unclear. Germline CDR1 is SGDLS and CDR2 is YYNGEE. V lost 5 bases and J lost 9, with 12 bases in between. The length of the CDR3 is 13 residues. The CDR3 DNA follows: TGTGCCAGCAGTGAATTGGGCTCTTCACCCCTCCACTTT. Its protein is CASSELGSSPLHF.

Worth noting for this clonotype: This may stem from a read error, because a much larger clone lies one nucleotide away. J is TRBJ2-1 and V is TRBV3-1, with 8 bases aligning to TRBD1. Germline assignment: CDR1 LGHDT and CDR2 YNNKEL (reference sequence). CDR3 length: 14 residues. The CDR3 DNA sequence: TGTGCCAGCAGCCAGCCAGACAGGGGCAATGAGCGGTTCTTC. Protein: CASSQPDRGNERFF.

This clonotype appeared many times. The CDR3, as DNA: TGTGCCAGCAGTTACGGCGTCTCTGGGGCCAACGTCCTGACTTTC. This codes for CASSYGVSGANVLTF. V is TRBV6-5 and J is TRBJ2-6; D uncertain. Trimming removed 2 bases at V and 0 bases at J, with 5 bases between. The CDR3 sequence is 15 residues long. Germline CDR1 reads MNHEY; CDR2 reads SVGAGI.

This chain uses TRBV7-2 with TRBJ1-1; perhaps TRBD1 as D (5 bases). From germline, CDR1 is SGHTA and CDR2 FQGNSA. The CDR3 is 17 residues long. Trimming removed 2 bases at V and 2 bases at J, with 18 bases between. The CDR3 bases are TGTGCCAGCAGCTTAATAGTAAGGGGACGGAGCAACACTGAAGCTTTCTTT. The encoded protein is CASSLIVRGRSNTEAFF.